Listed below are T cell receptor beta chains from one sample, sequenced in a study of blood T cell repertoires in COVID-19. Assay: immunoSEQ multiplex PCR; the TCRdb copy retains only in-frame clones and omits some. The sample has around 280,000 clones, approximately 88% seen once. The source material was PBMCs or T cells enriched from blood (not recorded which). The receptor set was obtained from a woman aged 40 to 50 who had recovered from COVID-19. CDR3s include the opening cysteine and the closing phenylalanine or tryptophan. The order of the fields is J gene, clone size, V gene, CDR3 protein. Clone size is stated in some rows and not others, as once, few, many or a class when expanded.

J: TRBJ2-4; size: -; V: TRBV28; CDR3: CASSFRGRGGKNIQYF
J: TRBJ2-7; size: -; V: TRBV7-2; CDR3: CASSRGLAGDEQYF
J: TRBJ1-6; size: -; V: TRBV19; CDR3: CASSNVAGQGNSPLHF
J: TRBJ2-1; size: -; V: TRBV7-9; CDR3: CASTLVSGDEQFF
J: TRBJ1-2; size: -; V: TRBV28; CDR3: CASSWDSNYGYTF
J: TRBJ1-5; size: -; V: TRBV6-2/TRBV6-3; CDR3: CASSRTDGNQPQHF
J: TRBJ1-4; size: -; V: TRBV19; CDR3: CASSIRQVKNEKLFF
J: TRBJ1-3; size: -; V: TRBV30; CDR3: CAWSVGDAGSGNTIYF
J: TRBJ2-5; size: -; V: TRBV7-2; CDR3: CASTLGLGETQYF
J: TRBJ2-5; size: few; V: TRBV7-2; CDR3: CASSSRLRGGGETQYF
J: TRBJ1-3; size: -; V: TRBV6-1; CDR3: CASSEVPGIGNTIYF
J: TRBJ2-7; size: few; V: TRBV9; CDR3: CASSPRSTGYEQYF
J: TRBJ2-3; size: -; V: TRBV4-3; CDR3: CASSQRGPPSTDTQYF
J: TRBJ1-3; size: few; V: TRBV7-2; CDR3: CASSLARGGNTIYF
J: TRBJ1-1; size: -; V: TRBV7-8; CDR3: CASSLATQGGTEAFF
J: TRBJ1-5; size: -; V: TRBV28; CDR3: CASRGALYTAQHF
J: TRBJ2-7; size: once; V: TRBV6-5; CDR3: CASRVAGGTYEQYF
J: TRBJ1-2; size: few; V: TRBV6-5; CDR3: CASNGGYGYTF
J: TRBJ2-7; size: once; V: TRBV28; CDR3: CASSLGQDYEQYF
J: TRBJ1-1; size: -; V: TRBV18; CDR3: CASSPPFLTHTEAFF
J: TRBJ2-7; size: few; V: TRBV9; CDR3: CASSVGDMNEQYF
J: TRBJ1-3; size: -; V: TRBV9; CDR3: CASSSDRGSGNTIYF
J: TRBJ2-7; size: -; V: TRBV3-1/TRBV3-2; CDR3: CASSQGGLTGMYEQYF
J: TRBJ2-5; size: -; V: TRBV21-1; CDR3: CASSKTGEETQYF